This entry lists 25 T cell receptor beta chains sequenced from one sample in a study of cytomegalovirus exposure and HLA in healthy donors. PCR amplification relied on 60 Vbeta primers (plus 13 Jbeta primers). Libraries were prepared by immunoSEQ multiplex PCR; TCRdb keeps only in-frame clonotypes and omits some of them. The data contain 250,000 or so clones, more than 70% of them singletons. The sample was PBMCs. The source is a human donor in good health.

The chain joins TRBV27 to TRBJ1-2; 7 nucleotides match TRBD1. The CDR3 consists of 14 residues. Germline V gives CDR1 MNHEY, CDR2 SMNVEV (reference sequence). The V gene end was trimmed by 0 bases and the J gene end by 8 bases; junction bases not matched to a gene: 6. CDR3 region: CASSLSGTVRGYTF. In DNA form, the CDR3 reads TGTGCCAGCAGTTTATCAGGGACAGTAAGGGGCTACACCTTC.

This clone was recorded once. The chain employs TRBV11-3 and TRBJ2-5; perhaps TRBD1 as D (5 bases). Germline V lookup: CDR1 SGHNT, CDR2 YENEEA. This CDR3 comprises 14 residues. Trimming took off 1 base at V and 2 bases at J, with 8 bases between the two ends. CDR3 DNA sequence: TGTGCCAGCAGCTTAGGCGCAGGGCAAGAGACCCAGTACTTC. It encodes CASSLGAGQETQYF.

The chain has TRBV7-2 and TRBJ2-5; 8 bases agree with TRBD2. This CDR3 region has 16 residues. Germline V lookup: CDR1 SGHTA, CDR2 FQGNSA. Germline trimming cut 3 bases from V and 2 bases from J; bases unmatched to any gene: 8. CDR3 residues: CASSLNGRASQETQYF. CDR3 nucleotides: TGTGCCAGCAGCTTGAACGGGAGGGCCTCACAAGAGACCCAGTACTTC.

V is TRBV5-1 and J is TRBJ2-7, with 8 positions matching TRBD1. Germline V gene data show CDR1 as SGHRS and CDR2 as YFSETQ. The length of the CDR3 is 15 residues. J gave up 3 bases and V 1 base, and 6 bases lay outside the gene matches. As DNA, the CDR3 is TGCGCCAGCAGCTTGCGGGACAGGCTCGTCTACGAGCAGTACTTC. Its protein product is CASSLRDRLVYEQYF.

This chain joins TRBV5-1 and TRBJ2-3, with a weak D call TRBD1 (7 bases). The CDR3 is made up of 14 amino acids. Germline values: CDR1 SGHRS, CDR2 YFSETQ. V lost 0 bases and J lost 5, with 10 bases in between. The CDR3 reads CASSLDRGGDTQYF. The CDR3 region has the DNA TGCGCCAGCAGCTTGGACAGGGGAGGAGATACGCAGTATTTT.

V and J are TRBV29-1 and TRBJ2-3; D is ambiguous. Trimming removed 7 bases from V and 2 bases from J, with 10 bases in between. The CDR3 length is 12 residues. Germline V gives CDR1 SQVTM, CDR2 ANQGSEA. The CDR3 spells CSGAQPTDTQYF. CDR3 DNA: TGCAGCGGGGCCCAACCCACAGATACGCAGTATTTT.

The chain uses TRBV13 and TRBJ2-2; 10 nucleotides line up with TRBD2. The CDR3 loop spans 17 amino acids. Germline CDR1 and CDR2: PRHDT and FYEKMQ (reference sequence). Losses at the gene ends were 4 bases for V and 6 bases for J; bases not matched to a gene: 11. CDR3 region: CASSSRPSGSLSGELFF. The CDR3 region has the DNA TGTGCCAGCAGCTCTCGCCCTAGCGGGAGTCTTTCCGGGGAGCTGTTTTTT. The variable domain in full, completed from reference TRBV13 and TRBJ2-2, reads AAGVIQSPRHLIKEKRETATLKCYPIPRHDTVYWYQQGPGQDPQFLISFYEKMQSDKGSIPDRFSAQQFSDYHSELNMSSLELGDSALYFCASSSRPSGSLSGELFFGEGSRLTVL.

V usage is TRBV25-1 and J usage is TRBJ1-1; D ambiguous. This CDR3 is 13 amino acids long. V shed 7 bases and J shed 4 bases, with 13 bases lying between them. Germline V lookup: CDR1 MGHDK, CDR2 SYGVNS. The CDR3 region is CASIAAGFTEAFF. The CDR3 nucleotides read TGTGCCAGCATAGCAGCTGGGTTCACTGAAGCTTTCTTT.

This chain connects TRBV28 to TRBJ1-5, with 7 bases lining up with TRBD1. After removal of 6 bases from V and 1 base from J, the junction contained 6 bases not matched to a gene. Germline CDR1 reads MDHEN; CDR2 reads SYDVKM. The CDR3 is made up of 15 amino acids. The CDR3 protein is CASRGGQPSNQPQHF. CDR3 sequence (DNA): TGTGCCAGCAGGGGGGGACAGCCAAGCAATCAGCCCCAGCATTTT.

The rearrangement uses TRBV27 and TRBJ2-5; 14 positions agree with TRBD2. Germline V CDR1 and CDR2: MNHEY, SMNVEV (reference sequence). This CDR3 is built from 17 residues. J gave up 7 bases and V 0 bases, and 7 bases lay outside the gene matches. The CDR3 region is CASSLSWTSGGRGTQYF. The CDR3 DNA follows: TGTGCCAGCAGTTTATCGTGGACTAGCGGGGGGCGGGGGACCCAGTACTTC.

In this sample, this clone turned up once. The chain couples TRBV7-3 to TRBJ1-2; tentative D call: TRBD1 (6 bases). CDR3 length: 17 amino acids. V lost 6 bases and J lost 4, with 24 bases in between. Germline loops: CDR1 SGHTA, CDR2 FQGTGA. The CDR3 sequence is CASRFPGPGHLSYGYTF. The CDR3 nucleotides are TGTGCCAGCAGATTCCCGGGCCCGGGACACTTGAGCTATGGCTACACCTTC.

The V gene is TRBV29-1, the J gene TRBJ2-5, with D maybe TRBD1 (6 bases). The V end was cut by 4 bases, the J end by 3 bases, with 9 bases between. CDR1 is SQVTM, CDR2 ANQGSEA, per germline. The length of the CDR3 is 12 residues. The CDR3 DNA reads as TGCAGCGTTGGAGGGGGAAAAGAGACCCAGTACTTC. It yields the protein CSVGGGKETQYF.

The V and J genes are TRBV5-1 and TRBJ1-5; TRBD1 aligns across 7 bases. Germline CDR1 reads SGHRS; CDR2 reads YFSETQ. Losses at the gene ends were 4 bases for V and 5 bases for J; bases not matched to a gene: 6. The CDR3 covers 14 residues. The CDR3 loop reads CASSPTGPDQPQHF. CDR3 coding DNA: TGCGCCAGCAGCCCGACAGGGCCCGATCAGCCCCAGCATTTT.

This chain connects TRBV19 to TRBJ2-7, with D perhaps matching TRBD2 (5 bases). The CDR3 contains 11 residues. Germline CDR1 reads LNHDA; CDR2 reads SQIVND (reference sequence). Between the trimmed V and J ends, which lost 11 bases and 3 bases, there was a span of 11 bases. CDR3 sequence (DNA): TGTGCCTCCGGGAAGGGCTACGAGCAGTACTTC. It specifies CASGKGYEQYF. The full variable domain, with the rest looked up from reference TRBV19 and TRBJ2-7, is DGGITQSPKYLFRKEGQNVTLSCEQNLNHDAMYWYRQDPGQGLRLIYYSQIVNDFQKGDIAEGYSVSREKKESFPLTVTSAQKNPTAFYLCASGKGYEQYFGPGTRLTVT.

The chain couples TRBV9 to TRBJ2-2, with a weak D call TRBD2 (6 bases). The length of the CDR3 is 18 residues. The V end was cut by 2 bases, the J end by 1 base, with 18 bases between. The germline gives CDR1 SGDLS, CDR2 YYNGEE. The CDR3 is CASSVGTRGSGNTGELFF. The CDR3 DNA follows: TGTGCCAGCAGCGTGGGAACGCGAGGTAGCGGGAACACCGGGGAGCTGTTTTTT.

In its sample, this clone was seen a few times. V is TRBV28 and J is TRBJ2-7; 7 bases match TRBD2. The CDR3 has 15 residues. V lost 3 bases to trimming and J lost 6 bases; unmatched junction nucleotides: 11. Germline CDR1 MDHEN, CDR2 SYDVKM. The CDR3 DNA follows: TGTGCCAGCAGTTTGTCTTTCGGACTAGTTATCGAGCAGTACTTC. It specifies CASSLSFGLVIEQYF.

The chain joins TRBV7-9 to TRBJ1-1; maybe TRBD1 (5 bases). In germline, CDR1 is SEHNR, CDR2 FQNEAQ (reference sequence). The CDR3 contains 14 residues. Trimming took off 2 bases at V and 4 bases at J, with 11 bases between the two ends. This CDR3 reads CASSLKGLATEAFF. CDR3 DNA: TGTGCCAGCAGCTTAAAGGGGCTTGCCACTGAAGCTTTCTTT.

The V and J genes are TRBV9 and TRBJ2-2, with D possibly being TRBD2 (5 bases). This CDR3 contains 16 residues. Germline V gene data show CDR1 as SGDLS and CDR2 as YYNGEE. V dropped 4 bases and J dropped 3 bases, with 16 bases sitting between them. The CDR3 reads CASSPDWGEDTGELFF. The CDR3 nucleotides are TGTGCCAGCAGCCCCGATTGGGGAGAGGACACCGGGGAGCTGTTTTTT.

This clone occurred a few times. The CDR3, as DNA: TGCGCCAGCAGCTTGGGGCGGGATAACTTTCCTTTCTTT. Protein: CASSLGRDNFPFF. The rearrangement links TRBV5-1 to TRBJ1-1, with D hard to call. The CDR3 consists of 13 residues. Trimming removed 0 bases at V and 12 bases at J, with 15 bases between. Germline loops: CDR1 SGHRS, CDR2 YFSETQ. Supplemented by reference TRBV5-1 and TRBJ1-1, the full variable domain reads KAGVTQTPRYLIKTRGQQVTLSCSPISGHRSVSWYQQTPGQGLQFLFEYFSETQRNKGNFPGRFSGRQFSNSRSEMNVSTLELGDSALYLCASSLGRDNFPFFGQGTRLTVV.

The gene calls are TRBV14 and TRBJ2-5; D is undetermined. This CDR3 has 11 residues. Germline loops: CDR1 SGHDN, CDR2 FVKESK. Trimming shortened V by 8 bases and J by 5 bases, and 9 bases separated the two germline ends. The CDR3 nucleotides read TGTGCCAGCGCAGCCGGGGAGACCCAGTACTTC. It specifies CASAAGETQYF.

In this sample, this clone turned up once. The rearrangement uses TRBV28 and TRBJ2-5; D possibly corresponds to TRBD1 (6 bases). V was clipped by 4 bases and J by 4 bases, with 16 bases between them. This CDR3 region has 15 residues. From germline, CDR1 is MDHEN and CDR2 SYDVKM. Here the CDR3 reads CASSSSGRGGETQYF. CDR3 DNA: TGTGCCAGCAGTTCATCGGGCCGAGGGGGAGAGACCCAGTACTTC. Based on the CDR3 plus reference TRBV28 and TRBJ2-5, the full variable domain is DVKVTQSSRYLVKRTGEKVFLECVQDMDHENMFWYRQDPGLGLRLIYFSYDVKMKEKGDIPEGYSVSREKKERFSLILESASTNQTSMYLCASSSSGRGGETQYFGPGTRLLVL.

J is TRBJ2-5 and V is TRBV28, with a tentative D call TRBD1 (5 bases). V lost 5 bases, J lost 2 bases, and 12 bases lay in between. This CDR3 comprises 14 residues. The V gene's germline CDR1 is MDHEN and CDR2 SYDVKM. CDR3 residues: CASSPPQGQETQYF. The DNA for the CDR3 is TGTGCCAGCAGTCCCCCCCAGGGACAAGAGACCCAGTACTTC.

This chain connects TRBV30 to TRBJ1-6, with 11 bases matching TRBD1. The CDR3 length is 19 residues. Trimming took 1 base from V and 0 from J; bases not matched to a gene: 8. CDR1 is GTSNPN, CDR2 SVGIG, per germline (reference sequence). The CDR3 loop is CAWSGAGQGVPSYNSPLHF. The CDR3 nucleotides read TGTGCCTGGAGTGGGGCGGGACAGGGGGTACCCTCCTATAATTCACCCCTCCACTTT.

The chain has TRBV28 and TRBJ1-3; D is undetermined. The CDR3 has 13 amino acids. Trimming took off 3 bases at V and 4 bases at J, with 7 bases between the two ends. CDR1 MDHEN and CDR2 SYDVKM come from the germline V gene. The CDR3 DNA is TGTGCCAGCAGTTTTTTAGTGGGAAACACCATATATTTT. Its protein product is CASSFLVGNTIYF. The complete variable domain, with remaining parts taken from reference TRBV28 and TRBJ1-3, reads DVKVTQSSRYLVKRTGEKVFLECVQDMDHENMFWYRQDPGLGLRLIYFSYDVKMKEKGDIPEGYSVSREKKERFSLILESASTNQTSMYLCASSFLVGNTIYFGEGSWLTVV.

The chain couples TRBV7-8 to TRBJ1-2; 7 bases map to TRBD1. This CDR3 comprises 16 residues. The germline V gene has CDR1 SGHVS and CDR2 FQNEAQ. The junction had 9 bases not matched to a gene; V was cut back by 5 bases and J by 0 bases. DNA of the CDR3: TGTGCCAGCAGCAGAACGACAGGGCCCCCTAACTATGGCTACACCTTC. Translation: CASSRTTGPPNYGYTF.